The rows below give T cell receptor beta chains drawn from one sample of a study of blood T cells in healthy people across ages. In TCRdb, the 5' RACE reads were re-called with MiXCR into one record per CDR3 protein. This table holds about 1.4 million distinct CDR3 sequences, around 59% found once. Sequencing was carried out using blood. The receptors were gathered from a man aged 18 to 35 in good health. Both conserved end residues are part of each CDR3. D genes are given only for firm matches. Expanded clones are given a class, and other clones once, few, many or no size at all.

CDR3nt: TGTGCCAGCAGCCCAGGGCCCGGGGACACTGAAGCTTTCTTT
CDR3aa: CASSPGPGDTEAFF
d_gene: NA
j_gene: TRBJ1-1
len: 14
v_gene: TRBV5-6
abundance: many

CDR3nt: TGTGCCAGCAGCCCCGGGACAGAAAGGTCAGATACGCAGTATTTT
CDR3aa: CASSPGTERSDTQYF
d_gene: TRBD1
j_gene: TRBJ2-3
len: 15
v_gene: TRBV3-1
abundance: NA

CDR3nt: TGTGCCAGCAAAGACAGGCTCTACGAGCAGTACTTC
CDR3aa: CASKDRLYEQYF
d_gene: NA
j_gene: TRBJ2-7
len: 12
v_gene: TRBV6-5
abundance: NA

CDR3nt: TGTGCCAGCAGTTTGGTTCAATCAGACACTGAAGCTTTCTTT
CDR3aa: CASSLVQSDTEAFF
d_gene: NA
j_gene: TRBJ1-1
len: 14
v_gene: TRBV28
abundance: NA

CDR3nt: TGCAGTGCTAGAGGGAGCGGGGAGCTGTTTTTT
CDR3aa: CSARGSGELFF
d_gene: NA
j_gene: TRBJ2-2
len: 11
v_gene: TRBV20-1
abundance: few

CDR3nt: TGTGCCACCGACGACCCGGGACAGGGGAGTAGGAGCAATCAGCCCCAGCATTTT
CDR3aa: CATDDPGQGSRSNQPQHF
d_gene: TRBD1
j_gene: TRBJ1-5
len: 18
v_gene: TRBV12-3/TRBV12-4
abundance: NA

CDR3nt: TGCGCCAGCAGCCTCGACCCCGCAGGGGGCAACTATGGCTACACCTTC
CDR3aa: CASSLDPAGGNYGYTF
d_gene: TRBD1
j_gene: TRBJ1-2
len: 16
v_gene: TRBV4-3
abundance: few

CDR3nt: TGTGCCAGCAGTTTGCCCCCCCCACAGCTTAGCAATCAGCCCCAGCATTTT
CDR3aa: CASSLPPPQLSNQPQHF
d_gene: NA
j_gene: TRBJ1-5
len: 17
v_gene: TRBV28
abundance: NA

CDR3nt: TGTGCCAGCGCCACGGGGACAGGGTATTATAGCAATCAGCCCCAGCATTTT
CDR3aa: CASATGTGYYSNQPQHF
d_gene: TRBD1
j_gene: TRBJ1-5
len: 17
v_gene: TRBV27
abundance: NA

CDR3nt: TGTGCCAGCAGTCCCCACAAGACTGGATCTAACTATGGCTACACCTTC
CDR3aa: CASSPHKTGSNYGYTF
d_gene: NA
j_gene: TRBJ1-2
len: 16
v_gene: TRBV27
abundance: NA

CDR3nt: TGCAGTGCTTACGTGGGGACAGTGAACACCGGGGAGCTGTTTTTT
CDR3aa: CSAYVGTVNTGELFF
d_gene: TRBD1
j_gene: TRBJ2-2
len: 15
v_gene: TRBV20-1
abundance: once

CDR3nt: TGTGCCAGCAAGCCGGTGGGGATGAACACTGAAGCTTTCTTT
CDR3aa: CASKPVGMNTEAFF
d_gene: NA
j_gene: TRBJ1-1
len: 14
v_gene: TRBV28
abundance: few

CDR3nt: TGCACCAGTCAAGCGGGGGGATCGGAGACCCAGTACTTC
CDR3aa: CTSQAGGSETQYF
d_gene: TRBD2
j_gene: TRBJ2-5
len: 13
v_gene: TRBV10-1
abundance: NA

CDR3nt: TGCGCCAGCAGCCAAGGGGCGCTTCAAGAGACCCAGTACTTC
CDR3aa: CASSQGALQETQYF
d_gene: NA
j_gene: TRBJ2-5
len: 14
v_gene: TRBV4-1
abundance: few